The following is a TCR beta chain sequence with its context. Sequenced by immunoSEQ multiplex PCR; TCRdb stores in-frame clones only, minus some. There are approximately 140,000 clones in the sample; approximately 84% occur only once, and about 2% lies in the top ten. This sample is part of a study of blood T cell repertoires in COVID-19. In germline, CDR1 is SNHLY, CDR2 FYNNEI. V was shortened by 2 bases and J by 7 bases, with 14 bases between the two germline ends. The length of the CDR3 is 14 residues. The receptor was isolated from a man aged 65-85 years with acute or convalescent COVID-19. V is TRBV2 and J is TRBJ2-5, with D tentatively TRBD2 (6 bases). What was sequenced was peripheral blood. CDR3 coding DNA: TGTGCCAGCAGTGAAACTAGCCCGGCTTCGACCCAGTACTTC. Its protein product is CASSETSPASTQYF.